Below, 11 T cell receptor beta chains from the same sample are listed, as sequenced in a study of blood T cell repertoires in COVID-19. The repertoire was sequenced with immunoSEQ multiplex PCR; TCRdb's copy has only in-frame clones and lacks some. This table holds 170,000 or so clones, 87% found once. Sequencing was done on a sample of peripheral blood. These receptors originate from a woman younger than 30 who had recovered from COVID-19.

The genes are TRBV19 and TRBJ2-1; 13 nucleotides agree with TRBD2. The germline gives CDR1 LNHDA, CDR2 SQIVND (reference sequence). The trim removed 5 bases at V and 7 bases at J, leaving 2 bases unmatched. The CDR3 is made up of 14 amino acids. The CDR3 nucleotides are TGTGCCAGTAGTGTGGGACTAGCGGGGAATGAGCAGTTCTTC. Protein product: CASSVGLAGNEQFF.

CDR3 region: CASSFRVGELFF. In DNA, the CDR3 is TGCGCCAGCAGCTTCAGGGTCGGGGAGCTGTTTTTT. The J gene is TRBJ2-2, the V gene TRBV5-1, with D perhaps TRBD1 (5 bases). This CDR3 region has 12 residues. CDR1 is SGHRS, CDR2 YFSETQ, per germline. With 2 bases removed from V and 7 bases from J, the gap between germline ends came to 6 bases.

The CDR3 nucleotides are TGTGCCAGCAGCCGCCCACCGGGACTAGCGGGGGACCAGCAGTACTTC. Protein sequence: CASSRPPGLAGDQQYF. This chain connects TRBV6-2 or TRBV6-3 to TRBJ2-7; 14 nucleotides match TRBD2. V was clipped by 6 bases and J by 8 bases; unmatched bases: 12. CDR1 is MNHEY and CDR2 is SVGEGT in the germline V gene. The CDR3 totals 16 residues.

The rearrangement joins TRBV6-5 to TRBJ1-2; D perhaps matches TRBD1 (5 bases). V was pared by 10 bases and J by 8 bases, with 17 bases between. The CDR3 extends over 12 amino acids. Germline CDR1 MNHEY, CDR2 SVGAGI. The CDR3 is CATAGGLEGYTF. The CDR3 DNA is TGTGCCACCGCGGGGGGGTTGGAGGGCTACACCTTC.

This clone was recorded a few times. This rearrangement joins TRBV3-1 (or the pseudogene TRBV3-2) to TRBJ2-7, with 9 nucleotides matching TRBD2. The CDR3 is 14 residues long. V lost 3 bases to trimming and J lost 4 bases; unmatched junction nucleotides: 4. CDR1 and CDR2 from the germline V gene are LGHDT and YNNKEL (reference sequence). In DNA, the CDR3 is TGTGCCAGCAGCCAGAGGCGGGGGGGGTACGAGCAGTACTTC. Residues: CASSQRRGGYEQYF.

The gene calls are TRBV5-1 and TRBJ1-1, with D possibly TRBD1 on 6 matching bases. Germline CDR1 reads SGHRS; CDR2 reads YFSETQ. The length of the CDR3 is 16 residues. Trimming cost V 4 bases and J 0 bases, with 16 bases left between them. The CDR3 is CASSLRAGALNTEAFF. DNA of the CDR3: TGCGCCAGCAGCCTGCGGGCAGGGGCCTTGAACACTGAAGCTTTCTTT.

This clone showed up just once. The chain recombines TRBV5-4 with TRBJ2-2, with D perhaps matching TRBD1 (6 bases). The CDR3 is made up of 14 amino acids. Germline assignment: CDR1 SGHNT and CDR2 YYREEE (reference sequence). V was cut by 5 bases and J by 0 bases, with 8 bases left in between. CDR3 loop: CASRQGPNTGELFF. For the CDR3, the DNA is TGTGCCAGCAGACAGGGTCCGAACACCGGGGAGCTGTTTTTT.

The J gene is TRBJ2-7, the V gene TRBV6-2 or TRBV6-3; possibly TRBD2 for D (5 bases). This CDR3 spans 14 amino acids. Germline values: CDR1 MNHEY, CDR2 SVGEGT. The V end was cut by 6 bases, the J end by 1 base, with 13 bases between. The CDR3 loop is CASSMTGVSYEQYF. The CDR3 nucleotides are TGTGCCAGCAGCATGACCGGGGTGTCCTACGAGCAGTACTTC.

The genes are TRBV7-9 and TRBJ1-4, with TRBD1 as a possible D gene (5 bases). CDR1 SEHNR and CDR2 FQNEAQ come from the germline V gene (reference sequence). The CDR3 runs 14 residues. The V end was cut by 4 bases, the J end by 8 bases, with 14 bases between. CDR3 nucleotide sequence: TGTGCCAGCAGCTCCCCCTGGGGGGGGGAAAAACTGTTTTTT. Its protein is CASSSPWGGEKLFF.

J is TRBJ1-2 and V is TRBV4-3; TRBD1 is a possible D gene (5 bases). Per germline, CDR1 LGHNA and CDR2 YSLEER. Between the trimmed V and J ends, which lost 0 bases and 4 bases, there was a span of 12 bases. This CDR3 has 15 amino acids. Here the CDR3 reads CASSQDTGLTYGYTF. In nucleotides, the CDR3 is TGCGCCAGCAGCCAAGATACGGGACTCACCTATGGCTACACCTTC.

The chain recombines TRBV10-3 with TRBJ2-6; 7 bases are a match to TRBD1. Germline V gene data show CDR1 as ENHRY and CDR2 as SYGVKD. The trim removed 6 bases at V and 3 bases at J, leaving 5 bases unmatched. This CDR3 contains 15 residues. The CDR3 nucleotides are TGTGCCATCAGCCGACAGGGCGGTGGGGCCAACGTCCTGACTTTC. It translates to CAISRQGGGANVLTF.